A single sample gave rise to the 16 T cell receptor beta chains below, sequenced in a study of regulatory T cells in long-lasting Graves disease. Specified time point: newly diagnosed GD, antithyroid drugs for less than 3 months. Making the TCR library involved RNA that had been extracted from PBMCs. Relying on iRepertoire HTBI primers and Arm-PCR of CDR3 regions, the team built TCR beta libraries. TCRdb called the multiplex PCR reads again in MiXCR, with one record for every CDR3 protein. Of 350,000 to 500,000 distinct CDR3 sequences listed, about 15% were seen once; the top ten hold about 15%. This same sample was also part of a study on T cells in Graves' hyperthyroidism and ophthalmopathy.

The specimen comprised peripheral blood mononuclear cells (PBMCs), sampled at new diagnosis, from a patient treated with antithyroid drugs. These receptors came from a woman aged 45 to 65 with Graves disease.

The chain links TRBV7-2 to TRBJ2-7; D remains ambiguous. With 5 bases removed from V and 3 bases from J, the gap between germline ends came to 20 bases. Per germline, CDR1 SGHTA and CDR2 FQGNSA. This CDR3 has 16 amino acids. This CDR3 is CASSPGLPYPSYEQYF. The CDR3 bases are TGTGCCAGCAGCCCCGGCTTACCGTACCCGAGCTACGAGCAGTACTTC.

The rearrangement joins TRBV5-1 to TRBJ1-5; 8 bases agree with TRBD1. J gave up 5 bases and V 1 base, and 5 bases lay outside the gene matches. CDR3 size: 15 residues. Germline values: CDR1 SGHRS, CDR2 YFSETQ. This chain's CDR3 is CASSLQGAGDQPQHF. The DNA of the CDR3 is TGCGCCAGCAGCTTGCAGGGGGCTGGGGATCAGCCCCAGCATTTT.

This clonotype was observed at least ten times. The chain uses TRBV28 and TRBJ1-2, with D possibly being TRBD1 (6 bases). This CDR3 spans 14 amino acids. With 6 bases removed from V and 8 bases from J, the gap between germline ends came to 19 bases. Germline assignment: CDR1 MDHEN and CDR2 SYDVKM. CDR3 region: CASSETGGAAGYTF. The CDR3 region has the DNA TGTGCCAGCAGCGAGACGGGGGGCGCGGCCGGCTACACCTTC.

This sequence joins TRBV3-1 and TRBJ2-2; 10 nucleotides match TRBD2. From germline, CDR1 is LGHDT and CDR2 YNNKEL (reference sequence). Unmatched junction bases numbered 5, after V lost 4 bases and J lost 6 bases. The CDR3 extends over 15 amino acids. CDR3 residues: CASSLSGRAAGELFF. In nucleotides, the CDR3 is TGTGCCAGCAGCCTGAGCGGGAGGGCGGCCGGGGAGCTGTTTTTT.

This clonotype has more than one count but fewer than ten. Relative to the germline gene, one junction end is altered; a read error may explain this. CDR3 sequence (DNA): TGTACCAGCAGCTTCGGAAGACAGGGAAACTACAATGAGCAGTTCTTC. Its protein is CTSSFGRQGNYNEQFF. The gene calls are TRBV7-9 and TRBJ2-1; 7 bases match TRBD1. There are 16 residues in the CDR3. The germline CDR1 and CDR2 sequences are SEHNR and FQNEAQ (reference sequence).

At least ten counts were recorded for this clonotype. The chain couples TRBV28 to TRBJ2-7, with 11 bases identical to TRBD2. Per the germline V gene, CDR1 is MDHEN and CDR2 is SYDVKM. V lost 6 bases to trimming and J lost 0 bases; unmatched junction nucleotides: 7. The CDR3 runs to 16 residues. The CDR3 protein is CASSTLTSGSSYEQYF. DNA of the CDR3: TGTGCCAGCAGCACCCTAACTAGCGGGAGCTCCTACGAGCAGTACTTC.

This clonotype appeared a few times. The chain has TRBV14 and TRBJ2-3; TRBD2 aligns across 11 bases. The junction had 6 bases not matched to a gene; V was cut back by 0 bases and J by 1 base. From germline, CDR1 is SGHDN and CDR2 FVKESK. The CDR3 has 18 residues. The chain's CDR3 is CASSQDKGSGRGTDTQYF. DNA of the CDR3: TGTGCCAGCAGCCAAGATAAAGGTAGCGGGAGGGGCACAGATACGCAGTATTTT.

At least ten counts were recorded for this clonotype. This CDR3 is CASRTRWGSYNEQFF. The CDR3 region has the DNA TGTGCCAGCAGAACCCGATGGGGCTCCTACAATGAGCAGTTCTTC. V usage is TRBV12-3 or TRBV12-4 and J usage is TRBJ2-1; D is unclear. Trimming stripped 6 bases from V and 0 bases from J, with 12 bases between. The CDR3 length is 15 residues.

The table lists this clonotype with many counts. The chain recombines TRBV27 with TRBJ2-7; the D gene is possibly TRBD1 (5 bases). The germline CDR1 and CDR2 sequences are MNHEY and SMNVEV (reference sequence). The CDR3 sequence is 13 residues long. V was trimmed by 3 bases and J by 0 bases, leaving 6 bases between them. CDR3 coding DNA: TGTGCCAGCAGTTTTGGGGCCTCCTACGAGCAGTACTTC. This codes for CASSFGASYEQYF.

This chain joins TRBV28 and TRBJ2-3; unclear D gene. The germline CDR1 and CDR2 sequences are MDHEN and SYDVKM. The V end was cut by 6 bases, the J end by 2 bases, with 18 bases between. This CDR3 is built from 16 residues. The CDR3 sequence is CASRHKTQTYTDTQYF. Here the CDR3 DNA reads TGTGCCAGCAGGCACAAGACGCAGACGTACACAGATACGCAGTATTTT.

This clonotype was found a few times. The V call is TRBV7-3, the J call TRBJ1-2; 10 bases align to TRBD1. Germline V gene sequence: CDR1 SGHTA, CDR2 FQGTGA. V trimming: 5 bases; J trimming: 3 bases; junction bases outside the gene matches: 3. This CDR3 spans 14 amino acids. The CDR3 bases are TGTGCCAGCAGCATAGGACAGGGGGACTATGGCTACACCTTC. It is translated as CASSIGQGDYGYTF.

This rearrangement joins TRBV27 to TRBJ2-7; D perhaps matches TRBD1 (6 bases). In germline, CDR1 is MNHEY, CDR2 SMNVEV (reference sequence). CDR3 length: 14 residues. The V end was cut by 8 bases, the J end by 0 bases, with 14 bases between. The CDR3 is CASQGTPSSYEQYF. The CDR3 DNA reads as TGTGCCAGCCAGGGGACACCCAGCTCCTACGAGCAGTACTTC.

This clonotype has only a few counts. The chain uses TRBV14 and TRBJ1-4, with D tentatively TRBD1 (6 bases). V lost 4 bases to trimming and J lost 0 bases, with 12 bases between them. Germline CDR1 is SGHDN and CDR2 is FVKESK. This CDR3 comprises 16 residues. The CDR3 coding sequence is TGTGCCAGCAGCCCAGACCGACAGGCAACTAATGAAAAACTGTTTTTT. It is translated as CASSPDRQATNEKLFF.

This clonotype has a count of ten or more. The J gene is TRBJ2-7, the V gene TRBV14, with D perhaps TRBD2 (6 bases). CDR1 SGHDN and CDR2 FVKESK come from the germline V gene. The CDR3 totals 14 residues. V gave up 1 base and J gave up 5 bases, with 12 bases separating them. In DNA form, the CDR3 reads TGTGCCAGCAGCCAAGGGAGCGGGTCTGACGAGCAGTACTTC. It is translated as CASSQGSGSDEQYF.

The table lists this clonotype with many counts. The chain is built from TRBV28 and TRBJ2-7; TRBD1 matches 10 bases. This CDR3 spans 14 amino acids. After removal of 6 bases from V and 2 bases from J, the junction contained 4 bases not matched to a gene. Germline V lookup: CDR1 MDHEN, CDR2 SYDVKM. CDR3 nucleotides: TGTGCCAGCAGCTCCGGGACAGGGGCCTACGAGCAGTACTTC. It yields the protein CASSSGTGAYEQYF. The complete variable domain, with remaining parts taken from reference TRBV28 and TRBJ2-7, reads DVKVTQSSRYLVKRTGEKVFLECVQDMDHENMFWYRQDPGLGLRLIYFSYDVKMKEKGDIPEGYSVSREKKERFSLILESASTNQTSMYLCASSSGTGAYEQYFGPGTRLTVT.

CDR3 DNA sequence: TGTGCCAGCACACCGTGGGGACAGGTATCCTACGAGCAGTACTTC. Its protein is CASTPWGQVSYEQYF. The genes are TRBV7-8 and TRBJ2-7; the match to TRBD1 covers 8 bases. J was trimmed by 1 base and V by 7 bases; bases with no gene match: 9. Germline V gives CDR1 SGHVS, CDR2 FQNEAQ. The CDR3 consists of 15 residues.